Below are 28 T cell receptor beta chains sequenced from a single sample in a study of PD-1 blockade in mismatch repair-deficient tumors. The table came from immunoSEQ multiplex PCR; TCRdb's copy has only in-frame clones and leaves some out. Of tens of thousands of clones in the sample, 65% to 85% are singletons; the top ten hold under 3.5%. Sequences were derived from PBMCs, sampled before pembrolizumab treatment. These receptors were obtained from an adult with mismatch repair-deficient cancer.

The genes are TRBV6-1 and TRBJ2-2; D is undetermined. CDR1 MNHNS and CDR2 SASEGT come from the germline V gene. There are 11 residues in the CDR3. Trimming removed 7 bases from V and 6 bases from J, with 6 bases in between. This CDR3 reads CASIGAGELFF. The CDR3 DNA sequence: TGTGCCAGCATTGGAGCCGGGGAGCTGTTTTTT.

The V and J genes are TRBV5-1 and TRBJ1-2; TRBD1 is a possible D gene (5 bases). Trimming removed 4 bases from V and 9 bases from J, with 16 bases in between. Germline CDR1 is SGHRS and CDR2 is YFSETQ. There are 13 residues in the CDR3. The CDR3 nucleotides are TGCGCCAGCAGCGTGGGACTCCCTCCGAGCTACACCTTC. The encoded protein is CASSVGLPPSYTF.

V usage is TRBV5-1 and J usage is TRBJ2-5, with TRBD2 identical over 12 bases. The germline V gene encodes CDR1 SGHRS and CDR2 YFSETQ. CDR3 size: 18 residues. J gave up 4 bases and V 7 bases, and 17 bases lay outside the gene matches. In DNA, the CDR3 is TGCGCCAGCTTTCCCACCCTGACTAGCGGGAGAGGGAGAGAGACCCAGTACTTC. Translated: CASFPTLTSGRGRETQYF.

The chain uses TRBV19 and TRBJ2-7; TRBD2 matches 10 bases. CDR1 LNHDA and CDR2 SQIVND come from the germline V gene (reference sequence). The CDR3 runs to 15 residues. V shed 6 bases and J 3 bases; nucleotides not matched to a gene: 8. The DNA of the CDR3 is TGTGCCAGTAGAACCGGACTAGCGGCGGTCTACGAGCAGTACTTC. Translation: CASRTGLAAVYEQYF.

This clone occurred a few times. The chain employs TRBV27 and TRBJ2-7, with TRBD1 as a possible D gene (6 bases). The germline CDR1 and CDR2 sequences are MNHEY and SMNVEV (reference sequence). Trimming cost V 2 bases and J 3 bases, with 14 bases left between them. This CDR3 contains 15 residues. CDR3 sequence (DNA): TGTGCCAGCAGTTTAAGGTCCCGGACAGACTACGAGCAGTACTTC. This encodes CASSLRSRTDYEQYF.

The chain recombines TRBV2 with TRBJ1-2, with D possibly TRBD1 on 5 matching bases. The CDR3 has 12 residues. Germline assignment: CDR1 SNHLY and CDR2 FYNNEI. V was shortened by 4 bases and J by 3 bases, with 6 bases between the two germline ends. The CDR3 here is CASSATDYGYTF. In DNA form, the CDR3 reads TGTGCCAGCAGTGCGACAGACTATGGCTACACCTTC.

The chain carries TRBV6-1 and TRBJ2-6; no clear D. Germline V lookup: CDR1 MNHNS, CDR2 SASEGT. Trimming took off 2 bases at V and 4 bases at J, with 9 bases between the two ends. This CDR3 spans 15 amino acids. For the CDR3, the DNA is TGTGCCAGCAGTGAACAGGCTCTCGGGGCCAACGTCCTGACTTTC. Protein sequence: CASSEQALGANVLTF.

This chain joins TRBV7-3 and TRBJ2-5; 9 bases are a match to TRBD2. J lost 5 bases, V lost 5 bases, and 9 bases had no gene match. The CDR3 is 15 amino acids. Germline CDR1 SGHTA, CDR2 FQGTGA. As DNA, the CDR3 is TGTGCCAGCAGCAGCGGGACTAGCACTGAGGAGACCCAGTACTTC. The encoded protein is CASSSGTSTEETQYF. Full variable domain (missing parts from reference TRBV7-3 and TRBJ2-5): GAGVSQTPSNKVTEKGKYVELRCDPISGHTALYWYRQSLGQGPEFLIYFQGTGAADDSGLPNDRFFAVRPEGSVSTLKIQRTERGDSAVYLCASSSGTSTEETQYFGPGTRLLVL.

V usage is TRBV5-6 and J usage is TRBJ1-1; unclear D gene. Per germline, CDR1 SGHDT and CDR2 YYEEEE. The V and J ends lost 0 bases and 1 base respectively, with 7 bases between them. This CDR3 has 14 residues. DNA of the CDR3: TGTGCCAGCAGCTTGGGGAGAAGGAACACTGAAGCTTTCTTT. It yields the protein CASSLGRRNTEAFF.

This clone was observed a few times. In nucleotides, the CDR3 is TGTGCCAGCAGTGCTAGGACAGGGGGAGATGAAAAACTGTTTTTT. Translating it yields CASSARTGGDEKLFF. V and J are TRBV27 and TRBJ1-4; 10 bases map to TRBD1. This CDR3 is 15 amino acids long. The germline V gene encodes CDR1 MNHEY and CDR2 SMNVEV (reference sequence). Losses at the gene ends were 5 bases for V and 6 bases for J; bases not matched to a gene: 6. Using reference TRBV27 and TRBJ1-4 for the parts outside the CDR3, the full variable domain is EAQVTQNPRYLITVTGKKLTVTCSQNMNHEYMSWYRQDPGLGLRQIYYSMNVEVTDKGDVPEGYKVSRKEKRNFPLILESPSPNQTSLYFCASSARTGGDEKLFFGSGTQLSVL.

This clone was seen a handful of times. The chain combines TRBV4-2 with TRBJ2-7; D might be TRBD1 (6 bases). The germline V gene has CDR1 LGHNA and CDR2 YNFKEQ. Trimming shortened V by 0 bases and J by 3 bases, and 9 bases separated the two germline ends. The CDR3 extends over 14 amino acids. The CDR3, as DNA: TGTGCCAGCAGCCAAGATCTGGGACACTACGAGCAGTACTTC. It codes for CASSQDLGHYEQYF.

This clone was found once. The CDR3, as DNA: TGCAGCGTGCAGTCAGGGGGTGGCTACACCTTC. Translated, it gives CSVQSGGGYTF. The V gene is TRBV29-1, the J gene TRBJ1-2, with 7 bases aligning to TRBD1. There are 11 residues in the CDR3. J lost 7 bases, V lost 6 bases, and 5 bases had no gene match. The germline V gene has CDR1 SQVTM and CDR2 ANQGSEA.

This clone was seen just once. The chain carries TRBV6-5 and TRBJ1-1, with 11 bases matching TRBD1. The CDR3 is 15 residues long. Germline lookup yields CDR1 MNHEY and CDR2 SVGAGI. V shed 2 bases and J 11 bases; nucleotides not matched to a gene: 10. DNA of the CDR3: TGTGCCAGCAGTTACGGCGGCACGGACAGGGGGCACGCTTTCTTT. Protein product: CASSYGGTDRGHAFF.

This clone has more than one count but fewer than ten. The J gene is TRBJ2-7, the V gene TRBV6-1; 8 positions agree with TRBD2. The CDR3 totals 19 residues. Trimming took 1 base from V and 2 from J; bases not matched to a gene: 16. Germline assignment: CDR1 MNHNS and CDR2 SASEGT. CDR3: CASSEVSPAASGRTYEQYF. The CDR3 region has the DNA TGTGCCAGCAGTGAAGTCAGCCCAGCTGCGAGCGGGAGAACCTACGAGCAGTACTTC.

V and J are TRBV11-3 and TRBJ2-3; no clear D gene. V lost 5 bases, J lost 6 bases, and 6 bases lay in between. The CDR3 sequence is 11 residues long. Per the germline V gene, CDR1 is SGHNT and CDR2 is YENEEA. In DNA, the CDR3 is TGTGCCAGCAGCCTCGGGGATACGCAGTATTTT. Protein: CASSLGDTQYF.

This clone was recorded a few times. This CDR3 is CASSLTFTYEQYF. Here the CDR3 DNA reads TGCGCCAGCAGCTTGACTTTTACCTACGAGCAGTACTTC. This chain joins TRBV5-1 and TRBJ2-7; D is ambiguous. V was trimmed by 1 base and J by 2 bases, leaving 7 bases between them. This CDR3 region has 13 residues. CDR1 and CDR2 (germline): SGHRS, YFSETQ. Variable domain in full (rest from reference TRBV5-1 and TRBJ2-7): KAGVTQTPRYLIKTRGQQVTLSCSPISGHRSVSWYQQTPGQGLQFLFEYFSETQRNKGNFPGRFSGRQFSNSRSEMNVSTLELGDSALYLCASSLTFTYEQYFGPGTRLTVT.

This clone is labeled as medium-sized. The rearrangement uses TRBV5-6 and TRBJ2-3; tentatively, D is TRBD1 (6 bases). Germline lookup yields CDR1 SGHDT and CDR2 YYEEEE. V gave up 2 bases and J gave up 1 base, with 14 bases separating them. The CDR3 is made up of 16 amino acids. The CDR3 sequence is CASSFPGAEGTDTQYF. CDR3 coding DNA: TGTGCCAGCAGCTTTCCAGGGGCGGAGGGCACAGATACGCAGTATTTT.

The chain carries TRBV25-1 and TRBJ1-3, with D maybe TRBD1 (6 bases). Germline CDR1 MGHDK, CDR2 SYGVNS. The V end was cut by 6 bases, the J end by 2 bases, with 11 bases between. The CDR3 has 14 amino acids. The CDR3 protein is CASRDSITGNTIYF. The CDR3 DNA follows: TGTGCCAGCAGGGACAGTATTACTGGAAACACCATATATTTT.

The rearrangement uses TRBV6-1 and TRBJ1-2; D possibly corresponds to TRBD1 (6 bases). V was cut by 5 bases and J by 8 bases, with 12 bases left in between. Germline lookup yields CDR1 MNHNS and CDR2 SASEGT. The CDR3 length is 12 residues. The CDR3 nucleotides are TGTGCCAGCAGTTTGGGGGCGGTAGGCTACACCTTC. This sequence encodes CASSLGAVGYTF.

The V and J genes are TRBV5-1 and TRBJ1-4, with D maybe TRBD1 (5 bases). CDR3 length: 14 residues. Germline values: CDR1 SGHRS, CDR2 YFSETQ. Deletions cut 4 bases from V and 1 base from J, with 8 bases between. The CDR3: CASSPTVTNEKLFF. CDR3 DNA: TGCGCCAGCAGCCCGACAGTAACTAATGAAAAACTGTTTTTT.

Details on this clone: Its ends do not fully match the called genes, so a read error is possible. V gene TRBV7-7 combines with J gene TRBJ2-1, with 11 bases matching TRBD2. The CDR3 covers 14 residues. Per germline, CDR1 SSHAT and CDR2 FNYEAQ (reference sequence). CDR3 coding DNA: TGTGCTAGCAGCTTAACTAGCGGGAGTAATGAGCAGTTCTTC. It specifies CASSLTSGSNEQFF.

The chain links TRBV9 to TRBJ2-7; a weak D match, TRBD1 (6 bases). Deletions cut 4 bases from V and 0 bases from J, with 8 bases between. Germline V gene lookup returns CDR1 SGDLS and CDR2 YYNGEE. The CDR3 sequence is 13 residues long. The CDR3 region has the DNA TGTGCCAGCAGCAGAGGGGGCTCCTACGAGCAGTACTTC. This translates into CASSRGGSYEQYF.

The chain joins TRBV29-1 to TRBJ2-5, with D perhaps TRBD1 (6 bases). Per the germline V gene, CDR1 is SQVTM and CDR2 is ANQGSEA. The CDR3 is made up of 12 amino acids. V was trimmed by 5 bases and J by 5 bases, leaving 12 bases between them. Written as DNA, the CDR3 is TGCAGCGTTCTACAGGGAGAGGAGACCCAGTACTTC. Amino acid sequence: CSVLQGEETQYF.

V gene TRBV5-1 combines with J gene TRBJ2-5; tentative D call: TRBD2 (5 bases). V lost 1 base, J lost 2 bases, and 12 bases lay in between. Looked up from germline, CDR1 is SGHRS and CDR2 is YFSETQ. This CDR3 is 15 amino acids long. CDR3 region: CASSLSGSLQETQYF. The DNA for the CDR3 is TGCGCCAGCAGCTTGTCTGGGAGTCTACAAGAGACCCAGTACTTC.

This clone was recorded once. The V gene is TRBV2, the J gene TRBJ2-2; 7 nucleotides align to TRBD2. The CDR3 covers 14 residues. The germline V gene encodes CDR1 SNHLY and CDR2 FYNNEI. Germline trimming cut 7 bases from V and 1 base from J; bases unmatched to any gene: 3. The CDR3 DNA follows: TGTGCCAGCAAGGAGCGGGGGAACACCGGGGAGCTGTTTTTT. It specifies CASKERGNTGELFF.

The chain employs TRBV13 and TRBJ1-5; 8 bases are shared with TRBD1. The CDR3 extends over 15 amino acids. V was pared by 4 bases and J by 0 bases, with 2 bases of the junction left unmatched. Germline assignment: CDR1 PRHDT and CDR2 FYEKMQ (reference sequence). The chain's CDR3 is CASSSTGDSNQPQHF. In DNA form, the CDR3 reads TGTGCCAGCAGCTCGACAGGGGATAGCAATCAGCCCCAGCATTTT.

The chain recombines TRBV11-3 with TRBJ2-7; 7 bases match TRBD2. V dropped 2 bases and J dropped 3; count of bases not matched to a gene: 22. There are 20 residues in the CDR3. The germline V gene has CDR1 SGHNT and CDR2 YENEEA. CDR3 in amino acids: CASSLTVAFASGGGVYEQYF. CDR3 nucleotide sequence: TGTGCCAGCAGCTTAACCGTGGCTTTTGCTAGCGGAGGAGGGGTCTACGAGCAGTACTTC.

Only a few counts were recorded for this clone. The CDR3 spells CASSLGGRDRYSYEQYF. Written as DNA, the CDR3 is TGCGCCAGCAGCTTGGGGGGCCGGGACAGATACTCCTACGAGCAGTACTTC. V is TRBV5-1 and J is TRBJ2-7; 7 nucleotides align to TRBD1. CDR3 size: 17 residues. Germline trimming cut 0 bases from V and 0 bases from J; bases unmatched to any gene: 9. Germline CDR1 reads SGHRS; CDR2 reads YFSETQ.